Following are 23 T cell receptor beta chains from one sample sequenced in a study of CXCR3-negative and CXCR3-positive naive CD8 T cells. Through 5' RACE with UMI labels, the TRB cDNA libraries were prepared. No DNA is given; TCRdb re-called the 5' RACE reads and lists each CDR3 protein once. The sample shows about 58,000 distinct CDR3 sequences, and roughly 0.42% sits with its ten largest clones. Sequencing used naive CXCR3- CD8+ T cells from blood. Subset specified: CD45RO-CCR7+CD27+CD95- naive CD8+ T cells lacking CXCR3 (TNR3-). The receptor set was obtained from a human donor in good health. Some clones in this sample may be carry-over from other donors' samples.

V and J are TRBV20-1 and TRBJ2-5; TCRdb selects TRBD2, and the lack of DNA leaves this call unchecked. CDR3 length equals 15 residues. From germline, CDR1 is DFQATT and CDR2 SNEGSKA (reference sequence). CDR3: CSARGRRAGQETQYF.

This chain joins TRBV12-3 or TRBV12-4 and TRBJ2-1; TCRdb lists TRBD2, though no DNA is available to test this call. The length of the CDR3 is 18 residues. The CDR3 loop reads CASSLYGTSGTTHNEQFF.

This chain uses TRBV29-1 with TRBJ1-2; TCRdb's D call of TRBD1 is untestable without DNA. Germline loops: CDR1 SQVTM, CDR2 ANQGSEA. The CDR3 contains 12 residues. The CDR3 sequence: CSIPGQGTGYTF.

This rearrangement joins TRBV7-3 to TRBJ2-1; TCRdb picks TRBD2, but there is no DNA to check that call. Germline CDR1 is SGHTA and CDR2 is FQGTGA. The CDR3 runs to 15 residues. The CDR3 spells CASSPPGSGYNEQFF. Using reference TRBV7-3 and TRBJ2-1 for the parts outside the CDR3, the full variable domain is GAGVSQTPSNKVTEKGKYVELRCDPISGHTALYWYRQSLGQGPEFLIYFQGTGAADDSGLPNDRFFAVRPEGSVSTLKIQRTERGDSAVYLCASSPPGSGYNEQFFGPGTRLTVL.

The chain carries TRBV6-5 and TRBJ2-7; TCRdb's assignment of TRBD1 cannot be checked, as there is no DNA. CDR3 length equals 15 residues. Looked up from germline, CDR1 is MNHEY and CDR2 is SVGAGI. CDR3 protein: CASSYNDRGDYEQYF.

CDR3 protein: CASSPAVDTEAFF. The rearrangement uses TRBV7-7 and TRBJ1-1. This CDR3 has 13 amino acids. CDR1 SSHAT and CDR2 FNYEAQ come from the germline V gene (reference sequence).

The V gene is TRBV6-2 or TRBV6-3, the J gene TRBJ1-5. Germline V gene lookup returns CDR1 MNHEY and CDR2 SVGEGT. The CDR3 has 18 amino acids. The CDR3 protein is CASSQGGMAGSGNQPQHF.

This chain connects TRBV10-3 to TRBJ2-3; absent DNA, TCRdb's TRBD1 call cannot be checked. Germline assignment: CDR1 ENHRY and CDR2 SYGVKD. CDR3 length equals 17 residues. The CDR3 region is CAISDGAKAQDTDTQYF.

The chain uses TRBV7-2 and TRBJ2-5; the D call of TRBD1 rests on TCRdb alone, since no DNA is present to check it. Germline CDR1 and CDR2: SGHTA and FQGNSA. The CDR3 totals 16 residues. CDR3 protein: CASSPSGGEVKETQYF.

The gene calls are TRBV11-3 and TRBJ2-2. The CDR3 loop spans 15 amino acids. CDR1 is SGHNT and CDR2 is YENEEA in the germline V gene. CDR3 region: CASSLRQTNTGELFF.

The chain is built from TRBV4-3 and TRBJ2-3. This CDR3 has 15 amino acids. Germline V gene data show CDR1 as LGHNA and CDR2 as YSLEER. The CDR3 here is CASSQGGRSADTQYF.

The CDR3 loop reads CASSLAYDTGGLETQYF. The chain employs TRBV5-1 and TRBJ2-5; TCRdb calls TRBD1, which cannot be checked without DNA. Germline V CDR1 and CDR2: SGHRS, YFSETQ. The CDR3 is 17 amino acids.

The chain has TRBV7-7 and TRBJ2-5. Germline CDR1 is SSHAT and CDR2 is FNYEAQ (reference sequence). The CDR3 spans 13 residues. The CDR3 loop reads CASSFYWGETQYF.

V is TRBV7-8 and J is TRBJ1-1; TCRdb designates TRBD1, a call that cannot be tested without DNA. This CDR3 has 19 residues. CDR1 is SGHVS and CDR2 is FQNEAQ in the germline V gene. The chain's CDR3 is CASSLTSLPWTAMNAEAFF.

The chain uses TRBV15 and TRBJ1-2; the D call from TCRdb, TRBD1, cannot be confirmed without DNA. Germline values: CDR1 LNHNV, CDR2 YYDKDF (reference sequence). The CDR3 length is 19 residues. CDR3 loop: CATSRGTGQGTYANYGYTF.

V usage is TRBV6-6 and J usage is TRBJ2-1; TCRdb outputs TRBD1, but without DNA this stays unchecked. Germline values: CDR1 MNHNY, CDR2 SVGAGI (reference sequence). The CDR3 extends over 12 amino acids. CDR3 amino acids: CASSPAPNEQFF.

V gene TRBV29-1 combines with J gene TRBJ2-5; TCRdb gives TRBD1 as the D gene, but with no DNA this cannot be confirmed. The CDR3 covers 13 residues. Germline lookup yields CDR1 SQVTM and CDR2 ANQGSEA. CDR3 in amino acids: CSVGQGVQETQYF.

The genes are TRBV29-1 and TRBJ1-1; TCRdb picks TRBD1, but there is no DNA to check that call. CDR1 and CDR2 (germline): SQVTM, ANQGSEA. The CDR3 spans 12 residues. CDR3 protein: CSVGRENTEAFF.

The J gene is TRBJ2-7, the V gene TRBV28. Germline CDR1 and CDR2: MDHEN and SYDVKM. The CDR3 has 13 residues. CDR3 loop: CASSLQWSREQYF.

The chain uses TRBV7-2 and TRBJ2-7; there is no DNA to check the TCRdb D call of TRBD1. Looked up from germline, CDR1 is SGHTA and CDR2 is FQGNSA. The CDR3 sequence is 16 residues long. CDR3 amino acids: CASSLAPGTGAYEQYF.

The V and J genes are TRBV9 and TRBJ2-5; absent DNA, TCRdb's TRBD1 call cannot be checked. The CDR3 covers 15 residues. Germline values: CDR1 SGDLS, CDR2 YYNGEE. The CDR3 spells CASSVAGRGFETQYF. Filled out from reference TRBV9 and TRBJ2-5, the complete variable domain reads DSGVTQTPKHLITATGQRVTLRCSPRSGDLSVYWYQQSLDQGLQFLIQYYNGEERAKGNILERFSAQQFPDLHSELNLSSLELGDSALYFCASSVAGRGFETQYFGPGTRLLVL.

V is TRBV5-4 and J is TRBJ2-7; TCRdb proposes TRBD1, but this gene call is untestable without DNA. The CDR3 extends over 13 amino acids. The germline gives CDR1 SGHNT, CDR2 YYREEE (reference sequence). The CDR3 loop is CASSQGISYEQYF.

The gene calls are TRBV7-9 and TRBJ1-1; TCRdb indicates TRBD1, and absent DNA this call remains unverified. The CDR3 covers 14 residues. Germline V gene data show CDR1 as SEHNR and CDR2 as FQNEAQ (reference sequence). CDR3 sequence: CASSKTGGTTEAFF.